The 2 T cell receptor beta chains below come from one sample, sequenced in a study of T and B cells in COVID-19 patients. TRB rearrangements were amplified by multiplex PCR with BIOMED2 TRB-A/B primers. A single record per CDR3 protein comes from TCRdb applying MiXCR to the multiplex PCR reads. Among approximately 11,000 distinct CDR3 sequences listed, roughly 33% were seen once. From blood, roughly 250-500 ng of genomic DNA served as TRB template. Material: blood. Receptors originate from a human donor with active COVID-19.

This chain uses TRBV20-1 with TRBJ1-6; 10 positions agree with TRBD1. Losses at the gene ends were 6 bases for V and 7 bases for J; bases not matched to a gene: 3. The germline CDR1 and CDR2 sequences are DFQATT and SNEGSKA (reference sequence). The CDR3 covers 13 residues. CDR3 sequence: CSATTGGNSPLHF. The CDR3 DNA reads TGCAGTGCCACGACAGGGGGCAATTCACCCCTCCACTTT.

Here the CDR3 reads CASSQLAGGPRPGELFF. The DNA for the CDR3 is TGCGCCAGCAGCCAGCTAGCGGGGGGTCCCCGTCCCGGGGAGCTGTTTTTT. V is TRBV4-1 and J is TRBJ2-2; the match to TRBD2 covers 11 bases. V lost 3 bases to trimming and J lost 6 bases; unmatched junction nucleotides: 9. Germline CDR1 and CDR2: MGHRA and YSYEKL. There are 17 residues in the CDR3.